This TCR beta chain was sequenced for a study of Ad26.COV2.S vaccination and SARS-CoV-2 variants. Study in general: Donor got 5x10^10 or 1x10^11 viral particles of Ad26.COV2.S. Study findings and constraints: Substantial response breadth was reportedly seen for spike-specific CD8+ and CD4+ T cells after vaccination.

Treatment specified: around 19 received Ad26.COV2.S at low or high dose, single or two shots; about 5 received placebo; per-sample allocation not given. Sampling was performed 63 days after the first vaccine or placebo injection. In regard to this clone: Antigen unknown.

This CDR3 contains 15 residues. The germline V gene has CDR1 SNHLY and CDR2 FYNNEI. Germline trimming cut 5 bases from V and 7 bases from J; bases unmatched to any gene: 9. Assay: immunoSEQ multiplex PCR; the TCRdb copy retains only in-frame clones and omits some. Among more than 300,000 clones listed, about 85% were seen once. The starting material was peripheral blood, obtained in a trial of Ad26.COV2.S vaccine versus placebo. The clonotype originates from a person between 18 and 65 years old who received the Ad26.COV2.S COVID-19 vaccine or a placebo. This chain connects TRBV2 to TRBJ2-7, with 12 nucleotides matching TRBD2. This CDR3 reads CASSQLAGGFREQYF. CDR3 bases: TGTGCCAGCAGTCAACTAGCGGGGGGCTTTCGGGAGCAGTACTTC.